This entry lists 15 T cell receptor beta chains sequenced from one sample in a study of shared clonotypes between healthy human individuals. Measured with immunoSEQ multiplex PCR; TCRdb has only the in-frame clones, and not every one. The profile shows some 2,000,000 clones, around 95% of them singletons. The sample was naive CD4+ T cells sorted from blood. The sample's subset: CD45RA+ positively selected. The receptors here all came from a man between 18 and 35 years old in good health.

The gene calls are TRBV5-1 and TRBJ2-7; the D gene is possibly TRBD1 (5 bases). The CDR3 loop spans 14 amino acids. Germline V lookup: CDR1 SGHRS, CDR2 YFSETQ. The V gene lost 4 bases and the J gene lost 2 bases, with 13 bases spanning the gap. Here the CDR3 reads CASSPNPGTYEQYF. The CDR3 DNA is TGCGCCAGCAGCCCGAATCCAGGGACCTACGAGCAGTACTTC.

The chain recombines TRBV10-3 with TRBJ1-4, with TRBD1 as a possible D gene (5 bases). This CDR3 has 15 residues. Per the germline V gene, CDR1 is ENHRY and CDR2 is SYGVKD. The V gene lost 8 bases and the J gene lost 7 bases, with 20 bases spanning the gap. The CDR3 is CAISQLGGIGEKLFF. The DNA for the CDR3 is TGTGCCATCTCCCAACTCGGGGGGATTGGTGAAAAACTGTTTTTT.

This clone was seen once. The gene calls are TRBV7-2 and TRBJ1-1, with 7 bases fitting TRBD1. V lost 4 bases, J lost 4 bases, and 6 bases stayed unmatched. This CDR3 is 14 amino acids long. Germline CDR1 and CDR2: SGHTA and FQGNSA. The CDR3 DNA reads as TGTGCCAGCAGCTCACAGGGGTACGGCACTGAAGCTTTCTTT. As protein: CASSSQGYGTEAFF.

The gene calls are TRBV2 and TRBJ1-6; D unclear. Trimming took off 2 bases at V and 9 bases at J, with 5 bases between the two ends. Germline CDR1 SNHLY, CDR2 FYNNEI. There are 12 residues in the CDR3. CDR3 in amino acids: CASSEPGSPLHF. CDR3 nucleotides: TGTGCCAGCAGTGAACCGGGTTCACCCCTCCACTTT.

This chain joins TRBV30 and TRBJ2-1, with D possibly TRBD2 on 6 matching bases. The V end lost 2 bases, the J end lost 7 bases, and 12 bases lay between the germline ends. The CDR3 has 13 amino acids. Germline lookup yields CDR1 GTSNPN and CDR2 SVGIG (reference sequence). The CDR3 loop is CAWSPGLRNEQFF. The CDR3 DNA sequence: TGTGCCTGGAGTCCGGGACTGAGGAATGAGCAGTTCTTC.

The V gene is TRBV29-1, the J gene TRBJ1-2; 7 nucleotides agree with TRBD1. Germline V lookup: CDR1 SQVTM, CDR2 ANQGSEA. Trimming cost V 3 bases and J 7 bases; bases outside gene matches: 14. The length of the CDR3 is 15 residues. The CDR3: CSVEEDRRTVFGYTF. CDR3 nucleotide sequence: TGCAGCGTTGAGGAGGACAGGCGAACAGTTTTTGGCTACACCTTC.

On this clone itself: An end of the junction does not agree with germline; a read error may underlie this. The chain recombines TRBV6-1 with TRBJ1-2, with 7 bases matching TRBD1. CDR3 size: 12 residues. The germline gives CDR1 MNHNS, CDR2 SASEGT. The CDR3 region is CASSKDRSPVSF. The CDR3 bases are TGTGCCAGCAGTAAGGACAGGTCCCCAGTCTCCTTC.

V gene TRBV5-1 combines with J gene TRBJ1-1; TRBD1 aligns across 9 bases. This CDR3 is built from 15 residues. Germline CDR1 is SGHRS and CDR2 is YFSETQ. With 2 bases clipped from V and 3 bases from J, the junction kept 5 bases outside the gene matches. CDR3 sequence (DNA): TGCGCCAGCAGCTTCGGCGGACAGGGGTACACTGAAGCTTTCTTT. It yields the protein CASSFGGQGYTEAFF.

This sequence joins TRBV5-1 and TRBJ2-1; the match to TRBD2 covers 13 bases. CDR3 length: 14 residues. V was pared by 7 bases and J by 7 bases, with 5 bases of the junction left unmatched. Germline V gives CDR1 SGHRS, CDR2 YFSETQ. The CDR3 protein is CASRLAGGINEQFF. The CDR3 DNA is TGCGCCAGCCGACTAGCGGGGGGTATAAATGAGCAGTTCTTC. The entire variable domain, with the rest obtained from reference TRBV5-1 and TRBJ2-1, is as follows: KAGVTQTPRYLIKTRGQQVTLSCSPISGHRSVSWYQQTPGQGLQFLFEYFSETQRNKGNFPGRFSGRQFSNSRSEMNVSTLELGDSALYLCASRLAGGINEQFFGPGTRLTVL.

With respect to this clone: Other DNA sequences from this sample encode an identical CDR3 as well. This chain joins TRBV11-2 and TRBJ2-7, with D perhaps TRBD1 (5 bases). The CDR3 length is 15 residues. Germline values: CDR1 SGHAT, CDR2 FQNNGV. Deletions cut 0 bases from V and 2 bases from J, with 11 bases between. CDR3 DNA: TGTGCCAGCAGCTTAGATTCCACAGGCGCCTACGAGCAGTACTTC. Amino acid sequence: CASSLDSTGAYEQYF.

As to this clone: In the same sample, other DNA sequences code for this CDR3. The chain is built from TRBV5-1 and TRBJ2-3, with 8 bases lining up with TRBD2. CDR1 and CDR2 from the germline V gene are SGHRS and YFSETQ. The V and J ends lost 0 bases and 2 bases, in that order; junction bases with no gene match: 2. CDR3 length: 15 amino acids. The CDR3 reads CASSLGSGDTDTQYF. The CDR3 DNA reads TGCGCCAGCAGCTTGGGTAGCGGGGACACAGATACGCAGTATTTT.

This chain links TRBV15 with TRBJ1-6; D gene uncertain. This CDR3 contains 17 residues. Germline V gene sequence: CDR1 LNHNV, CDR2 YYDKDF (reference sequence). Trimming cost V 0 bases and J 0 bases, with 9 bases left between them. DNA for the CDR3: TGTGCCACCAGCAGAGAACCGGGGAGCTCCTATAATTCACCCCTCCACTTT. Translated, it gives CATSREPGSSYNSPLHF. The variable domain in full, completed from reference TRBV15 and TRBJ1-6, reads DAMVIQNPRYQVTQFGKPVTLSCSQTLNHNVMYWYQQKSSQAPKLLFHYYDKDFNNEADTPDNFQSRRPNTSFCFLDIRSPGLGDTAMYLCATSREPGSSYNSPLHFGNGTRLTVT.

In nucleotides, the CDR3 is TGTGCCAGCAGCTTAGGAGTTAGCGGGACCCACGAGCAGTACTTC. Protein: CASSLGVSGTHEQYF. The chain combines TRBV7-2 with TRBJ2-7; TRBD2 aligns across 8 bases. The CDR3 is 15 residues long. Trimming at V came to 1 base and at J to 5 bases, leaving 7 bases not matched to a gene. Germline V gene lookup returns CDR1 SGHTA and CDR2 FQGNSA. Full variable domain (outside the CDR3, taken from reference TRBV7-2 and TRBJ2-7): GAGVSQSPSNKVTEKGKDVELRCDPISGHTALYWYRQSLGQGLEFLIYFQGNSAPDKSGLPSDRFSAERTGGSVSTLTIQRTQQEDSAVYLCASSLGVSGTHEQYFGPGTRLTVT.

This clone was counted a single time. The gene calls are TRBV19 and TRBJ1-1, with D unresolved. V was pared by 1 base and J by 2 bases, with 11 bases between. The CDR3 is 15 residues long. Looked up from germline, CDR1 is LNHDA and CDR2 is SQIVND (reference sequence). The CDR3 region has the DNA TGTGCCAGTAGTATAGGTGAAATGGTAAACACTGAAGCTTTCTTT. Its translation: CASSIGEMVNTEAFF.

The rearrangement links TRBV9 to TRBJ2-7; TRBD2 agrees at 11 bases. The germline gives CDR1 SGDLS, CDR2 YYNGEE. The CDR3 runs 16 residues. Trimming took 0 bases from V and 2 from J; bases not matched to a gene: 4. CDR3 region: CASSVGGLADTYEQYF. CDR3 DNA sequence: TGTGCCAGCAGCGTAGGGGGACTAGCGGATACCTACGAGCAGTACTTC.